These 24 T cell receptor beta chains share one sample of origin, sequenced in a study of cytomegalovirus exposure and HLA in healthy donors. Assay: immunoSEQ multiplex PCR; the TCRdb copy retains only in-frame clones and omits some. Here the sample spans tens of thousands of clones, roughly 89% being singletons. The sample consisted of PBMCs. These receptors originate from a woman in her late teens or twenties in good health and CMV-seropositive.

This chain uses TRBV13 with TRBJ1-1, with 9 bases fitting TRBD1. V lost 5 bases, J lost 6 bases, and 7 bases stayed unmatched. Germline V gene sequence: CDR1 PRHDT, CDR2 FYEKMQ (reference sequence). There are 14 residues in the CDR3. As DNA, the CDR3 is TGTGCCAGCAGCCCGCAACAGGGGGCGGCTGAAGCTTTCTTT. Translation: CASSPQQGAAEAFF.

This clone was observed once. The rearrangement uses TRBV27 and TRBJ2-7; TRBD2 aligns across 13 bases. The trim removed 4 bases at V and 5 bases at J, leaving 2 bases unmatched. CDR3 length equals 14 residues. The V gene's germline CDR1 is MNHEY and CDR2 SMNVEV (reference sequence). The CDR3 reads CASSSGTSGNEQYF. CDR3 DNA: TGTGCCAGCAGTTCCGGGACTAGCGGGAACGAGCAGTACTTC.

The chain is built from TRBV7-9 and TRBJ2-5; TRBD2 matches at 11 bases. This CDR3 has 17 residues. Per the germline V gene, CDR1 is SEHNR and CDR2 is FQNEAQ (reference sequence). J gave up 2 bases and V 1 base, and 6 bases lay outside the gene matches. The CDR3 sequence: CASSLGRLAGGQETQYF. CDR3 DNA: TGTGCCAGCAGCTTAGGTCGTCTAGCGGGGGGACAAGAGACCCAGTACTTC.

The chain carries TRBV11-2 and TRBJ2-7, with D unclear. The ends were cut back, 2 bases at V and 3 bases at J, with 14 bases in the middle. The germline CDR1 and CDR2 sequences are SGHAT and FQNNGV. The CDR3 spans 15 residues. The CDR3 is CASSLNGVTFYEQYF. In DNA form, the CDR3 reads TGTGCCAGCAGCTTAAATGGCGTGACTTTCTACGAGCAGTACTTC.

This sequence joins TRBV2 and TRBJ2-2, with D perhaps TRBD1 (6 bases). Trimming stripped 7 bases from V and 1 base from J, with 10 bases between. In germline, CDR1 is SNHLY, CDR2 FYNNEI. The CDR3 covers 14 residues. The CDR3 region is CASMRGGNTGELFF. The DNA for the CDR3 is TGTGCCAGCATGCGAGGGGGGAACACCGGGGAGCTGTTTTTT.

The chain's CDR3 is CASRIKGTESNQPQHF. CDR3 nucleotides: TGTGCCAGCAGGATCAAAGGGACAGAAAGCAATCAGCCCCAGCATTTT. The chain employs TRBV7-2 and TRBJ1-5; 7 bases are a match to TRBD1. This CDR3 has 16 amino acids. Germline V gene lookup returns CDR1 SGHTA and CDR2 FQGNSA. Germline trimming cut 6 bases from V and 1 base from J; bases unmatched to any gene: 9.

The chain carries TRBV7-2 and TRBJ2-2; a possible D gene is TRBD2 (6 bases). Trimming removed 5 bases from V and 6 bases from J, with 10 bases in between. Looked up from germline, CDR1 is SGHTA and CDR2 is FQGNSA. The CDR3 contains 13 residues. The CDR3 DNA follows: TGTGCCAGCAGCACCCGGGGGTCCGGGGAGCTGTTTTTT. Residues: CASSTRGSGELFF.

The chain combines TRBV28 with TRBJ1-2; the match to TRBD1 covers 10 bases. The V gene end was trimmed by 6 bases and the J gene end by 3 bases; junction bases not matched to a gene: 7. Germline CDR1 is MDHEN and CDR2 is SYDVKM. The CDR3 sequence is 15 residues long. The CDR3 region is CASRAYGTGDYGYTF. In DNA form, the CDR3 reads TGTGCCAGCAGAGCCTATGGGACAGGGGACTATGGCTACACCTTC.

The chain combines TRBV12-5 with TRBJ1-1; D gene ambiguous. The CDR3 covers 13 residues. The ends were cut back, 2 bases at V and 7 bases at J, with 11 bases in the middle. CDR1 is LGHNT, CDR2 FRNRAP, per germline. In DNA, the CDR3 is TGTGCTAGTGGTTTGTGGGAGAAGGGTGAAGCTTTCTTT. Residues: CASGLWEKGEAFF.

This chain links TRBV4-1 with TRBJ2-1, with a tentative D call TRBD2 (6 bases). From germline, CDR1 is MGHRA and CDR2 YSYEKL. This CDR3 is built from 20 residues. V lost 0 bases and J lost 4, with 25 bases in between. The CDR3 spells CASSQEWERGFLARYNEQFF. As DNA, the CDR3 is TGCGCCAGCAGCCAAGAATGGGAGCGCGGGTTTCTAGCGCGGTACAATGAGCAGTTCTTC.

The V call is TRBV7-2, the J call TRBJ1-2; no firm D call. The CDR3 is made up of 16 amino acids. With 2 bases removed from V and 4 bases from J, the gap between germline ends came to 17 bases. The V gene's germline CDR1 is SGHTA and CDR2 FQGNSA. Written as DNA, the CDR3 is TGTGCCAGCAGCTTAAATATGGCACAGAGTGGCTATGGCTACACCTTC. The encoded protein is CASSLNMAQSGYGYTF.

The gene calls are TRBV6-6 and TRBJ1-2, with 8 bases matching TRBD1. This CDR3 spans 15 amino acids. From germline, CDR1 is MNHNY and CDR2 SVGAGI (reference sequence). Unmatched junction bases numbered 12, after V lost 4 bases and J lost 8 bases. CDR3 residues: CASSSSGTGSSGYTF. CDR3 sequence (DNA): TGTGCCAGCAGTTCTAGCGGGACAGGCTCTTCGGGCTACACCTTC.

The chain has TRBV13 and TRBJ2-1, with D perhaps TRBD1 (6 bases). The CDR3 has 14 amino acids. V lost 10 bases and J 4 bases, leaving 17 bases between the germline ends. CDR1 is PRHDT, CDR2 FYEKMQ, per germline (reference sequence). The CDR3 DNA sequence: TGTGCCACTTATTGGGCAGGGGAATACAATGAGCAGTTCTTC. Residues: CATYWAGEYNEQFF. Drawing the rest from reference TRBV13 and TRBJ2-1, the complete variable domain is AAGVIQSPRHLIKEKRETATLKCYPIPRHDTVYWYQQGPGQDPQFLISFYEKMQSDKGSIPDRFSAQQFSDYHSELNMSSLELGDSALYFCATYWAGEYNEQFFGPGTRLTVL.

The chain joins TRBV19 to TRBJ1-1; 9 nucleotides agree with TRBD1. V shed 8 bases, J shed 9 bases, and the junction held 7 bases outside the gene matches. The length of the CDR3 is 12 residues. Germline values: CDR1 LNHDA, CDR2 SQIVND (reference sequence). CDR3 protein: CASSEQGAQAFF. The CDR3 DNA reads as TGTGCCAGTTCTGAACAGGGGGCACAAGCTTTCTTT.

The J gene is TRBJ2-7, the V gene TRBV30; 7 bases agree with TRBD2. This CDR3 region has 15 residues. Looked up from germline, CDR1 is GTSNPN and CDR2 is SVGIG (reference sequence). V lost 4 bases to trimming and J lost 0 bases; unmatched junction nucleotides: 9. The CDR3 nucleotides read TGTGCCTGGAATAGGTACGGGGGGAGCTCCTACGAGCAGTACTTC. Residues: CAWNRYGGSSYEQYF.

The chain carries TRBV11-2 and TRBJ1-3; 9 bases fit TRBD1. CDR3 length: 18 amino acids. Germline V gives CDR1 SGHAT, CDR2 FQNNGV. V shed 0 bases and J 4 bases; nucleotides not matched to a gene: 10. The CDR3 DNA reads TGTGCCAGCAGCTTAGATCCGAAAAGGGACAGGGTCGGAAACACCATATATTTT. Its protein product is CASSLDPKRDRVGNTIYF.

The rearrangement links TRBV19 to TRBJ2-7, with 9 bases that match TRBD1. The CDR3 runs to 14 residues. Germline trimming cut 8 bases from V and 3 bases from J; bases unmatched to any gene: 8. Germline V CDR1 and CDR2: LNHDA, SQIVND (reference sequence). The chain's CDR3 is CASAGGQGLYEQYF. The CDR3 coding sequence is TGTGCCAGTGCCGGGGGACAGGGACTCTACGAGCAGTACTTC. The full variable domain, with the rest looked up from reference TRBV19 and TRBJ2-7, is DGGITQSPKYLFRKEGQNVTLSCEQNLNHDAMYWYRQDPGQGLRLIYYSQIVNDFQKGDIAEGYSVSREKKESFPLTVTSAQKNPTAFYLCASAGGQGLYEQYFGPGTRLTVT.

In its sample, this clone was seen a few times. The rearrangement uses TRBV4-1 and TRBJ2-7, with 15 nucleotides matching TRBD2. This CDR3 comprises 22 residues. Germline loops: CDR1 MGHRA, CDR2 YSYEKL. V lost 1 base and J lost 3; bases outside the gene matches: 19. The CDR3 reads CASSQVAPQAGLAGGPYYEQYF. The DNA of the CDR3 is TGCGCCAGCAGCCAAGTGGCGCCTCAAGCGGGACTAGCGGGAGGACCTTACTACGAGCAGTACTTC.

The V call is TRBV28, the J call TRBJ1-5; 9 positions agree with TRBD1. In germline, CDR1 is MDHEN, CDR2 SYDVKM. This CDR3 is 17 amino acids long. The trim removed 1 base at V and 1 base at J, leaving 5 bases unmatched. The CDR3 DNA is TGTGCCAGCAGTTTATTGGGACAGGGAATGAGCAATCAGCCCCAGCATTTT. Protein product: CASSLLGQGMSNQPQHF.

The chain employs TRBV2 and TRBJ1-5; D may be TRBD1 (5 bases). Deletions cut 3 bases from V and 5 bases from J, with 11 bases between. This CDR3 is built from 14 residues. Per the germline V gene, CDR1 is SNHLY and CDR2 is FYNNEI. CDR3 region: CASSDGGVHQPQHF. The CDR3 DNA reads as TGTGCCAGCAGTGATGGGGGGGTTCATCAGCCCCAGCATTTT.

The rearrangement uses TRBV7-6 and TRBJ2-2, with D uncertain. The CDR3 extends over 14 amino acids. The V end was cut by 5 bases, the J end by 6 bases, with 13 bases between. Germline V CDR1 and CDR2: SGHVS, FNYEAQ. The CDR3, as DNA: TGTGCCAGCAGCCCCCCCAGAGGTGCCGGGGAGCTGTTTTTT. This encodes CASSPPRGAGELFF.

The chain carries TRBV29-1 and TRBJ1-2, with D possibly TRBD1 on 6 matching bases. CDR1 SQVTM and CDR2 ANQGSEA come from the germline V gene. This CDR3 contains 11 residues. V was trimmed by 6 bases and J by 5 bases, leaving 10 bases between them. The CDR3 loop reads CSVPDRYGYTF. The DNA for the CDR3 is TGCAGCGTACCGGACAGATATGGCTACACCTTC.

The gene calls are TRBV27 and TRBJ1-5; maybe TRBD1 (6 bases). The CDR3 contains 17 residues. V dropped 6 bases and J dropped 8 bases, with 26 bases sitting between them. Germline assignment: CDR1 MNHEY and CDR2 SMNVEV (reference sequence). The CDR3 DNA is TGTGCCAGCAGACCCAGGGGAGAGGTGGCTGTCCGGGAGCCCCAGCATTTT. Translating gives CASRPRGEVAVREPQHF.

The sample holds one count of this clone. This sequence joins TRBV29-1 and TRBJ2-3; 9 bases are a match to TRBD1. V was clipped by 4 bases and J by 2 bases; unmatched bases: 4. Per the germline V gene, CDR1 is SQVTM and CDR2 is ANQGSEA. The CDR3 is 14 residues long. CDR3 nucleotides: TGCAGCGTTGCCGACAGGGGGTCCACAGATACGCAGTATTTT. This encodes CSVADRGSTDTQYF.